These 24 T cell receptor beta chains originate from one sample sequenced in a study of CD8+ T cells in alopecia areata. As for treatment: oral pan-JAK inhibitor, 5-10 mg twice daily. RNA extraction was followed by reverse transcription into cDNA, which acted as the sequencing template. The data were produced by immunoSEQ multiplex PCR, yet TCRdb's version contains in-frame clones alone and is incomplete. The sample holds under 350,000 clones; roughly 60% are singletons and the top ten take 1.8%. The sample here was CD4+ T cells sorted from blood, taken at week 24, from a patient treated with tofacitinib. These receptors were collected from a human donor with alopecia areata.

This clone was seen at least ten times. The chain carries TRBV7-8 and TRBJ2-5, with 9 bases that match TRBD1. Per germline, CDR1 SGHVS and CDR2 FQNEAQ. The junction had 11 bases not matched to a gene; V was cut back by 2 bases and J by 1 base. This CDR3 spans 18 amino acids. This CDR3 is CASSLSVKQGAFQETQYF. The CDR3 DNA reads TGTGCCAGCAGCTTATCCGTAAAACAGGGGGCCTTCCAAGAGACCCAGTACTTC.

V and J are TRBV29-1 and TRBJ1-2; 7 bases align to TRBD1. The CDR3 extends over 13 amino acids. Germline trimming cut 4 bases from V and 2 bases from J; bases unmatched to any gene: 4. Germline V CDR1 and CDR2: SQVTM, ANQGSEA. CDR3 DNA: TGCAGCGTTGTGACAGGGACCAACTATGGCTACACCTTC. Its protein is CSVVTGTNYGYTF.

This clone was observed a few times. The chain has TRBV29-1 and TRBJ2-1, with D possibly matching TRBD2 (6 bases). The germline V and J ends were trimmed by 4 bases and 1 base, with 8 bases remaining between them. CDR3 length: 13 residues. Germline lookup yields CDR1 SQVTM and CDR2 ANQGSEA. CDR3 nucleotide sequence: TGCAGCGTTGTGGAGGGGTCCTACAATGAGCAGTTCTTC. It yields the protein CSVVEGSYNEQFF.

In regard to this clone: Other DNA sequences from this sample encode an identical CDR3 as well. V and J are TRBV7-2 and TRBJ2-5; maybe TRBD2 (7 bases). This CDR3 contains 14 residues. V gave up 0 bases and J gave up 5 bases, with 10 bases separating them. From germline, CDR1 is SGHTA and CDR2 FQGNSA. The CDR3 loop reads CASSLAGGRETQYF. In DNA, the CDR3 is TGTGCCAGCAGCTTAGCCGGGGGGCGGGAGACCCAGTACTTC.

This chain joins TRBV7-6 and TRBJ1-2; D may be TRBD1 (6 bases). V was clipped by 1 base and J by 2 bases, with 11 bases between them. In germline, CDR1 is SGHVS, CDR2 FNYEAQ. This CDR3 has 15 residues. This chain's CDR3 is CASSLDGGRNYGYTF. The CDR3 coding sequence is TGTGCCAGCAGCTTAGATGGGGGGCGGAACTATGGCTACACCTTC.

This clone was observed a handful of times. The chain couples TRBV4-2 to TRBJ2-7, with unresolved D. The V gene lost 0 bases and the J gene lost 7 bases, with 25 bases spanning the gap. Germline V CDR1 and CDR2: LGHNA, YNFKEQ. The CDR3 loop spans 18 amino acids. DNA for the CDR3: TGTGCCAGCAGCCAAGAACGCGGCCGCGGAGCCCACCCTACGGAGCAGTACTTC. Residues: CASSQERGRGAHPTEQYF.

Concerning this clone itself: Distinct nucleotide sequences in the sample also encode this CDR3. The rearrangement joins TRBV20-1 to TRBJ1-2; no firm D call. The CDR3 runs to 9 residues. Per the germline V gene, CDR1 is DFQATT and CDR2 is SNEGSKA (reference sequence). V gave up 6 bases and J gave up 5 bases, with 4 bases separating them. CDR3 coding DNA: TGCAGTGCCCTTTATGGCTACACCTTC. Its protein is CSALYGYTF.

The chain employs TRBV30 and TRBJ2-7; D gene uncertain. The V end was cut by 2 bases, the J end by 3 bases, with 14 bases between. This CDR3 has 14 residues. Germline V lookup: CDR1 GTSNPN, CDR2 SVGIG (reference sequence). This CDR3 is CAWSQLPGRYEQYF. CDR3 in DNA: TGTGCCTGGAGTCAACTACCGGGCCGCTACGAGCAGTACTTC.

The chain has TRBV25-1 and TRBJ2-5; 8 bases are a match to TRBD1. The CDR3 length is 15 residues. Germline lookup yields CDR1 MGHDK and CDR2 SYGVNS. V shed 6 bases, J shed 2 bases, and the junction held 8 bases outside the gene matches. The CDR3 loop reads CASREARDRQETQYF. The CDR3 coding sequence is TGTGCCAGCAGGGAGGCCCGGGACAGGCAAGAGACCCAGTACTTC.

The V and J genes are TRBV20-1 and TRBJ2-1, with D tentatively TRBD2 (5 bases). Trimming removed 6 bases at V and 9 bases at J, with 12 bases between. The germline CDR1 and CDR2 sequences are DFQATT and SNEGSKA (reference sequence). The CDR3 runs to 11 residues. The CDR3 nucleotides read TGCAGTGCACTGCGCCGGGGTGAGCAGTTCTTC. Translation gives CSALRRGEQFF.

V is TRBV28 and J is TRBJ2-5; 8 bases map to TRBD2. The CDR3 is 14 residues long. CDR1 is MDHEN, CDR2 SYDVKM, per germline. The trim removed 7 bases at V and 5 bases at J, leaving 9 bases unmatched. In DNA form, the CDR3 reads TGTGCCAGCATGGCGGGGGGTGGTCTGGAGACCCAGTACTTC. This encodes CASMAGGGLETQYF.

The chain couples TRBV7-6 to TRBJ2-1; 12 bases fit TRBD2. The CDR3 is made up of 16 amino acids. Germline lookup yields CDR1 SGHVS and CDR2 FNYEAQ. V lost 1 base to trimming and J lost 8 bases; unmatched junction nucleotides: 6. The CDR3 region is CASSLGPTSGGDEQFF. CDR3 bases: TGTGCCAGCAGCTTAGGGCCGACTAGCGGGGGCGATGAGCAGTTCTTC.

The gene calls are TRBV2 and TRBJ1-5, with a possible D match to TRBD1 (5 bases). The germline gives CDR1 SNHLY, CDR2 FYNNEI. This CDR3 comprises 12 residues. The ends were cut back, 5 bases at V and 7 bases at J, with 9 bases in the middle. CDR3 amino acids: CASSLGEQPQHF. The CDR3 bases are TGTGCCAGCAGTCTGGGGGAACAGCCCCAGCATTTT.

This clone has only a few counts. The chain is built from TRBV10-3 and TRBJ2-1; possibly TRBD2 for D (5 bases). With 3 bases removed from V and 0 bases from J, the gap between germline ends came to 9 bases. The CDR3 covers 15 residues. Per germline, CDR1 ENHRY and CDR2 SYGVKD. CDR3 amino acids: CAISERESSYNEQFF. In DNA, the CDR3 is TGTGCCATCAGTGAAAGGGAGAGCTCCTACAATGAGCAGTTCTTC.

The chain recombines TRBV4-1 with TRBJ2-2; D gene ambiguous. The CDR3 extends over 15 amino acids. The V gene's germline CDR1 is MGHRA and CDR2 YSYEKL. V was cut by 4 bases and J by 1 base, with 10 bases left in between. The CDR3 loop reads CASSRPTRNTGELFF. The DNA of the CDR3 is TGCGCCAGCAGCCGACCGACCAGGAACACCGGGGAGCTGTTTTTT.

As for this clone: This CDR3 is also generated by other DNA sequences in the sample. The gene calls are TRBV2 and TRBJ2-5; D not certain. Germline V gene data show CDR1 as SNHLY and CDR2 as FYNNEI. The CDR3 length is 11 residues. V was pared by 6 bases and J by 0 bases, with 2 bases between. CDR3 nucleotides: TGTGCCAGCAGGTACCAAGAGACCCAGTACTTC. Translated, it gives CASRYQETQYF.

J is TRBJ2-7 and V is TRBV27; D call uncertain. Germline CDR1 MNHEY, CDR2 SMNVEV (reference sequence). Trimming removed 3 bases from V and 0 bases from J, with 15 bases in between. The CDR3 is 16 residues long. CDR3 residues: CASSFSGQVSSYEQYF. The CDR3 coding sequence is TGTGCCAGCAGTTTTTCCGGGCAGGTGAGCTCCTACGAGCAGTACTTC.

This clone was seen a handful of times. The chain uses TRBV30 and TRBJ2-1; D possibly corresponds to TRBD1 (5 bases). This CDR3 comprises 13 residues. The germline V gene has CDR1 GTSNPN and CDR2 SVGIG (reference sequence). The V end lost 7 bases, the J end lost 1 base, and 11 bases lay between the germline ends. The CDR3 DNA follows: TGTGCCTACTTCCAGGGTTCCTACAATGAGCAGTTCTTC. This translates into CAYFQGSYNEQFF.

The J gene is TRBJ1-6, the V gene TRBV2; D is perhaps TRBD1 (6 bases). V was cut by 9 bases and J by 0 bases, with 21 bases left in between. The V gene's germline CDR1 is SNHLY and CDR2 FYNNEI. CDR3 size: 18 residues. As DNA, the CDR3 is TGTGCCAGTCTTCCCTTGCTACAGGGAAGCTCCTATAATTCACCCCTCCACTTT. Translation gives CASLPLLQGSSYNSPLHF.

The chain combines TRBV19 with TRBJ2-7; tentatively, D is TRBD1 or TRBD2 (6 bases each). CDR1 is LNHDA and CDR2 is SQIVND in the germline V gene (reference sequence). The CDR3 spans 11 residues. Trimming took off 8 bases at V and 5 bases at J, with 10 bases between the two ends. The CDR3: CASRRGDEQYF. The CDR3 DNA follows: TGTGCCAGTCGGAGGGGGGACGAGCAGTACTTC.

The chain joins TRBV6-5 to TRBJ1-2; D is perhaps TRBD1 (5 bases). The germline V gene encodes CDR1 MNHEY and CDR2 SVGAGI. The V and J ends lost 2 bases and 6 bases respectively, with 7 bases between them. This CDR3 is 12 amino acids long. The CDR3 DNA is TGTGCCAGCAGTTACAAGGGGAATGGCTACACCTTC. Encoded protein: CASSYKGNGYTF.

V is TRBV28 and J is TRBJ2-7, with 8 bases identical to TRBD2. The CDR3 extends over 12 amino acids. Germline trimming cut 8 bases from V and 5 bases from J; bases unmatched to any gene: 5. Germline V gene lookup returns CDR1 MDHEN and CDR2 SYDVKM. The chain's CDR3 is CASRPGGNEQYF. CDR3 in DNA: TGTGCCAGCCGCCCGGGGGGGAACGAGCAGTACTTC. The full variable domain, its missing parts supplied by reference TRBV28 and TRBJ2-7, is DVKVTQSSRYLVKRTGEKVFLECVQDMDHENMFWYRQDPGLGLRLIYFSYDVKMKEKGDIPEGYSVSREKKERFSLILESASTNQTSMYLCASRPGGNEQYFGPGTRLTVT.

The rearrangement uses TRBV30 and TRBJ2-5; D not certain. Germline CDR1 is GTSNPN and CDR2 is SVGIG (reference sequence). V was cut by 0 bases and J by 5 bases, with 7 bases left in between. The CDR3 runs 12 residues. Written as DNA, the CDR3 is TGTGCCTGGAGTGTAGCTAGGGAGACCCAGTACTTC. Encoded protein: CAWSVARETQYF.

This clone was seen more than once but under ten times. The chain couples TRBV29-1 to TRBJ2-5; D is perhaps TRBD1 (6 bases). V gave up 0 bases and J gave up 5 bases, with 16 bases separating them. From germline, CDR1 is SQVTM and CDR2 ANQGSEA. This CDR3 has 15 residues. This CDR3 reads CSVEDPATRGETQYF. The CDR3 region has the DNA TGCAGCGTTGAAGATCCGGCTACTAGGGGGGAGACCCAGTACTTC.